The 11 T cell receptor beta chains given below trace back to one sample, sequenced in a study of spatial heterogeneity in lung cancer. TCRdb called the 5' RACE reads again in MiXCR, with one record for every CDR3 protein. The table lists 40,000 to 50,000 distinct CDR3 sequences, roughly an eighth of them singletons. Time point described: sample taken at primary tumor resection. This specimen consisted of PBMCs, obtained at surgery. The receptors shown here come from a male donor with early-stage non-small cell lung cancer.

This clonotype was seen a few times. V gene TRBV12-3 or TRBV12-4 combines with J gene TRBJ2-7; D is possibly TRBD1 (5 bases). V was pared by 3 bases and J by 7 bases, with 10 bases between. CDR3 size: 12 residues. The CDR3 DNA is TGTGCCAGCAGTTTCGACAGCTGGGAGCAGTACTTC. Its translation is CASSFDSWEQYF.

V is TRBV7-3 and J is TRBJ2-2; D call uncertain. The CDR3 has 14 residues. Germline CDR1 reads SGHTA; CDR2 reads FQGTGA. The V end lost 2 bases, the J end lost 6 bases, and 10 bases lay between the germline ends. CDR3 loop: CASSLDWGSGELFF. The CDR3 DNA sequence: TGTGCCAGCAGCTTAGATTGGGGATCCGGGGAGCTGTTTTTT.

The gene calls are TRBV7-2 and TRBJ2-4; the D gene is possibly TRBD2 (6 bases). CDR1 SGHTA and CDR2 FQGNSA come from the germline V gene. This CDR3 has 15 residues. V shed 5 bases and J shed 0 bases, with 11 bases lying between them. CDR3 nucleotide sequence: TGTGCCAGCAGCGGGGTGGAGGGAGCCAAAAACATTCAGTACTTC. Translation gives CASSGVEGAKNIQYF.

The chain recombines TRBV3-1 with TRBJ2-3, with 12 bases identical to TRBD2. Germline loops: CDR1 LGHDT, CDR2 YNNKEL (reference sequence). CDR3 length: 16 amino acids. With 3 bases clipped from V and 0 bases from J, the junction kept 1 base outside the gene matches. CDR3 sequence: CASSQGLAGSTDTQYF. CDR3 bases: TGTGCCAGCAGCCAGGGACTAGCGGGTAGCACAGATACGCAGTATTTT.

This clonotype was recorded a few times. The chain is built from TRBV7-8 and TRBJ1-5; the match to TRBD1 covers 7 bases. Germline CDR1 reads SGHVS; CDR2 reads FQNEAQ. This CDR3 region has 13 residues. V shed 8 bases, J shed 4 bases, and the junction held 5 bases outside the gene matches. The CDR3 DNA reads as TGTGCCAGCGGAGACAGGGCTAATCAGCCCCAGCATTTT. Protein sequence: CASGDRANQPQHF.

The CDR3 spells CASSYSIPSGYGEQYF. The CDR3 coding sequence is TGTGCCAGCAGTTACTCGATACCTAGCGGGTACGGCGAGCAGTACTTC. The rearrangement joins TRBV6-5 to TRBJ2-7; 8 bases align to TRBD2. The trim removed 0 bases at V and 6 bases at J, leaving 10 bases unmatched. CDR1 and CDR2 from the germline V gene are MNHEY and SVGAGI. CDR3 length: 16 amino acids.

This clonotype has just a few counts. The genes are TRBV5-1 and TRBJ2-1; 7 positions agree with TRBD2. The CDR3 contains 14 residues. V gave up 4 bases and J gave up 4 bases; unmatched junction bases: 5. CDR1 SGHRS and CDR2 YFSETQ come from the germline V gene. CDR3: CASSGDYLYNEQFF. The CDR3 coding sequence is TGCGCCAGCAGCGGGGACTACCTATACAATGAGCAGTTCTTC.

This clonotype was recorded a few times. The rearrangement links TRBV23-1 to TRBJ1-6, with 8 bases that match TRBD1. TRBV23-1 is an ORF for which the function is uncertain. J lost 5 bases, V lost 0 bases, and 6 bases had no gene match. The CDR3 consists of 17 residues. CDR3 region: CASSQSRDRKDNSPLHF. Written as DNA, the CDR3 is TGCGCCAGCAGTCAATCCCGGGACAGGAAGGATAATTCACCCCTCCACTTT.

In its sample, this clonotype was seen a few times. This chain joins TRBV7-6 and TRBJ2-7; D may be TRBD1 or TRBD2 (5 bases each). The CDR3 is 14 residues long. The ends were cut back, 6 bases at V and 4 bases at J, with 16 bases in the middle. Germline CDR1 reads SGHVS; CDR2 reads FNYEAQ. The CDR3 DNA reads TGTGCCAGCAGTCTAGGGACGGCCCAATACGAGCAGTACTTC. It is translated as CASSLGTAQYEQYF.

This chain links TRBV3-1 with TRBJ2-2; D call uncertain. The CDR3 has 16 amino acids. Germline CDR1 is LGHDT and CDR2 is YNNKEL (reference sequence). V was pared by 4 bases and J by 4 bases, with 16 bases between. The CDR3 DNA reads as TGTGCCAGCAGCCTGACAACCCTACCGGTCACCGGGGAGCTGTTTTTT. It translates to CASSLTTLPVTGELFF.

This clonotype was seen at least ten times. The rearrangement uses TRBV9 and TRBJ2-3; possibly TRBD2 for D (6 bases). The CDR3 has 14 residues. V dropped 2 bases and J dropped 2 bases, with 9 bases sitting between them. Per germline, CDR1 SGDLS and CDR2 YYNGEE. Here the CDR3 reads CASSVSGYTDTQYF. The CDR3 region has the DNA TGTGCCAGCAGCGTTAGCGGATACACAGATACGCAGTATTTT.